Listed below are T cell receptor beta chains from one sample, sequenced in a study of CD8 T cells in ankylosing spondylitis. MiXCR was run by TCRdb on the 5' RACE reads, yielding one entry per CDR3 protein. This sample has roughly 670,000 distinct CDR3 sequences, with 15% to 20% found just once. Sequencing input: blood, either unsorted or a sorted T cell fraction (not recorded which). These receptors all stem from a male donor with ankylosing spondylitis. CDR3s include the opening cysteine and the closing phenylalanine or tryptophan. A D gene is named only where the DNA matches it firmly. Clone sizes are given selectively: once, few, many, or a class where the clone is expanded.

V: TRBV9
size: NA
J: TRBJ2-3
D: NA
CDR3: CASSSSWGGGGTDTQYF
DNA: TGTGCCAGCAGCTCCAGCTGGGGGGGCGGTGGCACAGATACGCAGTATTTT

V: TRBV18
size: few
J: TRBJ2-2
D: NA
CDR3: CASSPPLVRAGGELFF
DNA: TGTGCCAGCTCACCACCGCTGGTGAGGGCCGGCGGGGAGCTGTTTTTT

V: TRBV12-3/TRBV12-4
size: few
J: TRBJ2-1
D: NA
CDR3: CASSTQIPYNEQFF
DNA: TGTGCCAGCAGTACCCAAATCCCTTACAATGAGCAGTTCTTC

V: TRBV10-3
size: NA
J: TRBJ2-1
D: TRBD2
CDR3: CAISAGASGSSVEQFF
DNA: TGTGCCATCAGTGCGGGGGCTAGCGGGAGTAGTGTTGAGCAGTTCTTC

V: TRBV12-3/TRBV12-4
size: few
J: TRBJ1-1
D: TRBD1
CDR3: CASSPRQGVVTEAFF
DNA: TGTGCCAGCAGTCCACGGCAGGGGGTGGTCACTGAAGCTTTCTTT

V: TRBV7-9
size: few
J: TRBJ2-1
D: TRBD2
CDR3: CASSLSPLAGVNEQFF
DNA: TGTGCCAGCAGCTTATCCCCGCTAGCGGGGGTCAATGAGCAGTTCTTC

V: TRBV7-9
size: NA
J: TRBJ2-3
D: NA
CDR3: CASSPKIWRADTQYF
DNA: TGTGCCAGCAGCCCCAAGATTTGGAGGGCAGATACGCAGTATTTT

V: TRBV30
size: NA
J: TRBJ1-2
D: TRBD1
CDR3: CAWSPGTGNGYTF
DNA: TGTGCCTGGAGCCCCGGGACAGGGAACGGCTACACCTTC

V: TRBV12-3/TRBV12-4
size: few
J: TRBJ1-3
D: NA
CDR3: CASSLVVNYGSGNTIYF
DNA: TGTGCCAGCAGTTTGGTCGTGAATTACGGCTCTGGAAACACCATATATTTT

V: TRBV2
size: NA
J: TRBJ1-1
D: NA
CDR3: CARERSTVTEAFF
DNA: TGTGCCAGGGAACGGAGTACGGTTACTGAAGCTTTCTTT

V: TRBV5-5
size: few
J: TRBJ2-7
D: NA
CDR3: CASSLKWDDTYEQYF
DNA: TGTGCCAGCAGCCTTAAATGGGACGATACCTACGAGCAGTACTTC

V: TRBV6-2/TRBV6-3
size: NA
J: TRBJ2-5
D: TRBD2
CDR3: CASSSQLAGEETQYF
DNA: TGTGCCAGCAGTTCACAACTAGCGGGAGAAGAGACCCAGTACTTC

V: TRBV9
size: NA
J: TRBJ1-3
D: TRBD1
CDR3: CASSVMWDSGNTIYF
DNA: TGTGCCAGCAGCGTAATGTGGGACAGTGGAAACACCATATATTTT

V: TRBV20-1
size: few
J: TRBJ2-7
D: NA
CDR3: CSASAKNLGPYEQYF
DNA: TGCAGTGCTAGTGCGAAGAACCTCGGTCCCTACGAGCAGTACTTC

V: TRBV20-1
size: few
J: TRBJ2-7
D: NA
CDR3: CSARLQGSGEQYF
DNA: TGCAGTGCTCGCCTTCAGGGATCAGGCGAGCAGTACTTC

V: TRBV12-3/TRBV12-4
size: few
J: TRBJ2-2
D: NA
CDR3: CASRPTGTQGGELFF
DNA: TGTGCCAGCAGACCCACAGGGACGCAGGGCGGGGAGCTGTTTTTT

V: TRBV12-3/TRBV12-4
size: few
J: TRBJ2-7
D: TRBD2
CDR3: CASCQSGREGGEQYF
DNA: TGTGCCAGCTGCCAGTCGGGGCGGGAGGGAGGCGAGCAGTACTTC

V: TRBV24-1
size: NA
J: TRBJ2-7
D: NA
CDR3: CATSDSGRAGYEQYF
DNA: TGTGCCACCAGTGACTCTGGACGGGCTGGCTACGAGCAGTACTTC

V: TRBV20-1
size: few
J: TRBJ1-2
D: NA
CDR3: CSARPGNYGYTF
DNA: TGCAGTGCTAGACCCGGCAACTATGGCTACACCTTC

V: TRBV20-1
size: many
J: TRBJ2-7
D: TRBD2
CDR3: CSALRTSGAYEQYF
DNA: TGCAGTGCCCTCCGGACTAGCGGAGCTTACGAGCAGTACTTC

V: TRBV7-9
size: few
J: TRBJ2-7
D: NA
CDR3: CASSYGIGDRYEQYF
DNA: TGTGCCAGCAGCTACGGGATCGGGGATAGGTACGAGCAGTACTTC

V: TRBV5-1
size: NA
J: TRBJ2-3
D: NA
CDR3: CASSPRGPFDTQYF
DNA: TGCGCCAGCAGCCCCCGGGGGCCTTTTGATACGCAGTATTTT

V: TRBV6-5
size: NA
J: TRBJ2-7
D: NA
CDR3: CASSYWDGTSYEQYF
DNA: TGTGCCAGCAGTTACTGGGACGGCACATCCTACGAGCAGTACTTC

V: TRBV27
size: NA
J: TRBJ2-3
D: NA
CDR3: CASSQGLKGGTQYF
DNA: TGTGCCAGCAGTCAGGGACTGAAGGGCGGTACGCAGTATTTT

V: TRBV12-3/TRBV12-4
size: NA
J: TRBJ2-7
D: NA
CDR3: CASSVTSYEQYF
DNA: TGTGCCAGCAGCGTAACCTCCTACGAGCAGTACTTC

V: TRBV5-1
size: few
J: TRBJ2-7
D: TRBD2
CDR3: CASSPGLARDEQYF
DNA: TGCGCCAGCAGCCCCGGACTAGCGCGAGACGAGCAGTACTTC

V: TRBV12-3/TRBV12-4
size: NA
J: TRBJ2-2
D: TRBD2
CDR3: CASGGTTGELFF
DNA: TGTGCCTCCGGGGGGACCACCGGGGAGCTGTTTTTT

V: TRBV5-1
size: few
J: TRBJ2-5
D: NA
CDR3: CASSFQGKQETQYF
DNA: TGCGCCAGCAGCTTTCAAGGGAAACAAGAGACCCAGTACTTC

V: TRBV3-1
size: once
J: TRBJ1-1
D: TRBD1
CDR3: CASSQEDREGAFF
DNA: TGTGCCAGCAGCCAAGAGGACAGGGAGGGAGCTTTCTTT

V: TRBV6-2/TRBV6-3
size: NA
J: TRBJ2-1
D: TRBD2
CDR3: CASIKAGGNYNEQFF
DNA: TGTGCCAGCATCAAGGCGGGGGGTAACTACAATGAGCAGTTCTTC

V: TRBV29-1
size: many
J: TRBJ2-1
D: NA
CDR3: CSVDGRRDEQFF
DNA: TGCAGCGTTGATGGACGGAGGGATGAGCAGTTCTTC

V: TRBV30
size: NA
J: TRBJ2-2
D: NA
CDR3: CAWSHTGELFF
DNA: TGTGCCTGGAGTCACACCGGGGAGCTGTTTTTT

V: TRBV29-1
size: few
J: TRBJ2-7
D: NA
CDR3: CSVWTDPYEQYF
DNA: TGCAGCGTTTGGACAGACCCCTACGAGCAGTACTTC

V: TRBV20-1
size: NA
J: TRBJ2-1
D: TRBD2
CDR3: CSAPQTSGVNYNEQFF
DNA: TGCAGTGCTCCCCAGACTAGCGGGGTAAACTACAATGAGCAGTTCTTC

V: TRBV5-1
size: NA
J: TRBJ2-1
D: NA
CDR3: CASSLGGSVYNEQFF
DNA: TGCGCCAGCAGCTTGGGAGGGAGTGTGTACAATGAGCAGTTCTTC

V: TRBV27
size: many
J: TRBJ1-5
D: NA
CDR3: CASSPGPNSNQPQHF
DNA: TGTGCCAGCAGCCCGGGACCGAATAGCAATCAGCCCCAGCATTTT

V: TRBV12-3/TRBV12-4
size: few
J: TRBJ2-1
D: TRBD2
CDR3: CASTGGKSGTSHRGFF
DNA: TGTGCCAGCACCGGGGGAAAGTCCGGGACTAGCCATAGGGGGTTCTTC

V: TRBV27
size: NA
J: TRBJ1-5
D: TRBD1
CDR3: CASSITGVGSQPQHF
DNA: TGTGCCAGCAGTATAACAGGGGTCGGAAGTCAGCCCCAGCATTTT

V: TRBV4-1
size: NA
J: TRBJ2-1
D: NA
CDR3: CASSRNLGRNEQFF
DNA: TGCGCCAGCAGCCGTAACCTAGGTCGCAATGAGCAGTTCTTC

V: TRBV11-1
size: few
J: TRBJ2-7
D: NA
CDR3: CASSLEVGDYEQYF
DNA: TGTGCCAGCAGCTTAGAGGTGGGCGACTACGAGCAGTACTTC

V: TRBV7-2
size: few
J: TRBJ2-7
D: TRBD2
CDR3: CASASGSTYEQYF
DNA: TGTGCCAGCGCTAGCGGGTCTACCTACGAGCAGTACTTC